This TCR beta chain emerged from a study of T-cell reconstitution after alpha-beta-depleted transplantation in children (dated by TCRdb to the mid-2010s). Regarding the study in general: The study quantitatively tracked T-cell immune reconstitution after TCRalphabeta/CD19-depleted allogeneic hematopoietic cell transplantation in children using TCR repertoire profiling.

The germline V gene (reference sequence) supplies CDR1 DFQATT and CDR2 SNEGSKA. V is cut by 4 bases and J by 2 bases, and the space between the germline ends is 8 bases. The CDR3 starts with the cysteine, ends with the phenylalanine, and has 12 residues. CDR3 DNA only is kept here, 36 bases in frame from base 1. This clonotype was detected a few times. The antigen it binds to is not known. No qualities accompany the bases; no much larger clone lies one base away. The protocol used for the library was PCR. Reads for this sample came from an Illumina HiSeq 2500. Molecular barcoding was employed in the preparation of TCR libraries, with unique molecular identifiers being used to normalize TCRbeta repertoire quantification. The raw public reads went through TCRdb reprocessing: fastp at Q25, MiXCR clone calling, in-frame beta chains kept. Identical CDR3 protein sequences are pooled into one entry, listed with their most common genes and DNA. This sample lists about 340,000 distinct CDR3 sequences; over 9% were detected once. The ten largest clonotypes hold approximately 2.3% of the sample.

The material sequenced was PBMCs from the stem cell graft donor, taken from the stem cell graft. The V and J genes are TRBV20-1 and TRBJ2-5, with the D gene too uncertain to name. The source of this sequence is a human donor who donated a stem cell graft to a child with acute lymphoblastic leukemia. CDR3 region: CSATGAQETQYF. The bases read TGCAGTGCTACCGGAGCTCAAGAGACCCAGTACTTC.